The clone carrying this T cell receptor beta chain appeared once. Its antigen remains unknown. This record belongs to a study of identical twins' blood T cells. Study overall: Some 12 libraries, six alpha and six beta, gave about 49 million reads.

The donors were healthy female monozygous twins, three pairs in total. Findings and caveats of the study: Twins shared about as many clonotypes as their cloneset sizes predicted.

Using its own MiXCR run on the 5' RACE reads, TCRdb lists one record per CDR3 protein. The data contain roughly 340,000 distinct CDR3 sequences, over 25% of them singletons. V lost 6 bases and J lost 3, with 26 bases in between. The CDR3 consists of 18 residues. The TCR originated in a woman aged 18 to 55 in good health. Sequenced sample: PBMCs. V usage is TRBV12-3 or TRBV12-4 and J usage is TRBJ1-1; D is perhaps TRBD1 (6 bases). The CDR3 sequence: CASSPGYRRSGGDTEAFF. Here the CDR3 DNA reads TGTGCCAGCAGCCCGGGATACCGGCGTTCGGGGGGCGACACTGAAGCTTTCTTT.